This T cell receptor (beta chain) was found in a study of immune evolution from preneoplasia to lung adenocarcinoma. Broader study findings: Normal lung had the highest top T cell clone frequencies. Clonality was highest in normal lung, lower in later-stage lesions apparently.

This clone turned up a few times. What it binds is unknown. Sequenced by immunoSEQ multiplex PCR; TCRdb stores in-frame clones only, minus some. The sample includes around 41,000 clones, less than 85% of them seen just once. V shed 5 bases and J shed 0 bases, with 8 bases lying between them. The germline V gene has CDR1 SGHRS and CDR2 YFSETQ. The CDR3 is made up of 13 amino acids. Resections took place in Japan or China from 2014 to 2017. Material: FFPE invasive lung adenocarcinoma tissue. V gene TRBV5-1 combines with J gene TRBJ1-1; D unresolved. This clonotype was obtained from a person between 60 and 70 years old with lung adenocarcinoma. In DNA form, the CDR3 reads TGCGCCAGCAGAACGGGCATGAACACTGAAGCTTTCTTT. Its protein is CASRTGMNTEAFF.